This T cell receptor (beta chain) appears in the sequencing data of a study of T cell responses to AZD1222 COVID-19 vaccine. Study conclusions and caveats: Repertoire sampling occurred only after the peak T cell response. Donors were chiefly white British, with a greater number of females, and clonal diversity was perhaps underestimated.

As regards this clone: Its cognate antigen is unknown.

The V gene lost 4 bases and the J gene lost 2 bases, with 18 bases spanning the gap. CDR1 and CDR2 from the germline V gene are GTSNPN and SVGIG (reference sequence). This CDR3 is 15 amino acids long. Profiled with immunoSEQ multiplex PCR; TCRdb holds only in-frame clones, not every one. The sample consists of 110,000 or so clones, around 90% of them appearing once. Second-dose groups at about 4 or about 12 weeks were pooled. The receptor was derived from an adult who received the AZD1222 COVID-19 vaccine. The starting material was peripheral blood, obtained 28 days after the second AZD1222 dose. The V gene is TRBV30, the J gene TRBJ2-7, with a possible D match to TRBD1 (5 bases). The CDR3 region has the DNA TGTGCCTGGACCCCCGGGCAGGGCGGTCCCTACGAGCAGTACTTC. The encoded protein is CAWTPGQGGPYEQYF.